This is a list of T cell receptor beta chains from one sample in a study of T cell responses to AZD1222 COVID-19 vaccine. Clones were read by immunoSEQ multiplex PCR, and TCRdb kept only the in-frame ones, dropping some. Of about 99,000 clones listed, about 87% are singletons. The sequencing used peripheral blood, collected on day 0 of AZD1222 vaccination. These receptors were collected from an adult in good health. Each CDR3 is given with its conserved first and last residue. The D gene is left open where the match is weak. Clone size is not always given. Where it is, it says once, few, many or a class for expanded clones.

clone_size: .; j_call: TRBJ2-1; v_call: TRBV5-1; d_call: TRBD2; cdr3_aa: CASSSSGGLSSYNEQFF; cdr3_nt: TGCGCCAGCAGCTCTAGCGGGGGGCTAAGCTCCTACAATGAGCAGTTCTTC
clone_size: .; j_call: TRBJ2-2; v_call: TRBV19; d_call: .; cdr3_aa: CASSIRPTGELFF; cdr3_nt: TGTGCCAGTAGTATAAGGCCGACCGGGGAGCTGTTTTTT
clone_size: .; j_call: TRBJ2-7; v_call: TRBV6-5; d_call: .; cdr3_aa: CASSYSAQVGYEQYF; cdr3_nt: TGTGCCAGCAGTTACTCGGCCCAGGTGGGGTACGAGCAGTACTTC
clone_size: few; j_call: TRBJ2-3; v_call: TRBV12-3/TRBV12-4; d_call: .; cdr3_aa: CASTLSRATQYF; cdr3_nt: TGTGCCAGCACCCTCTCCAGGGCTACGCAGTATTTT
clone_size: .; j_call: TRBJ1-2; v_call: TRBV9; d_call: .; cdr3_aa: CASSPSGQANYGYTF; cdr3_nt: TGTGCCAGCAGCCCTTCGGGGCAGGCTAACTATGGCTACACCTTC
clone_size: .; j_call: TRBJ2-7; v_call: TRBV28; d_call: .; cdr3_aa: CASSLSASISYEQYF; cdr3_nt: TGTGCCAGCAGTTTATCGGCCTCCATATCCTACGAGCAGTACTTC
clone_size: .; j_call: TRBJ2-7; v_call: TRBV27; d_call: TRBD1; cdr3_aa: CASSPLPGTVEQYF; cdr3_nt: TGTGCCAGCAGTCCTCTGCCTGGGACAGTCGAGCAGTACTTC
clone_size: .; j_call: TRBJ2-7; v_call: TRBV28; d_call: .; cdr3_aa: CASRLGVYEQYF; cdr3_nt: TGTGCCAGCAGGCTCGGGGTTTACGAGCAGTACTTC
clone_size: .; j_call: TRBJ2-7; v_call: TRBV10-3; d_call: .; cdr3_aa: CAISGPGTETYEQYF; cdr3_nt: TGTGCCATCAGTGGCCCCGGGACGGAAACCTACGAGCAGTACTTC
clone_size: .; j_call: TRBJ1-1; v_call: TRBV9; d_call: .; cdr3_aa: CASSVGGANTEAFF; cdr3_nt: TGTGCCAGCAGCGTAGGCGGGGCGAACACTGAAGCTTTCTTT
clone_size: .; j_call: TRBJ1-5; v_call: TRBV7-2; d_call: .; cdr3_aa: CASSLSTGSNNQPQHF; cdr3_nt: TGTGCCAGCAGCCTGTCAACAGGGTCGAACAATCAGCCCCAGCATTTT
clone_size: .; j_call: TRBJ2-3; v_call: TRBV7-2; d_call: .; cdr3_aa: CASSLGGATDTQYF; cdr3_nt: TGTGCCAGCAGCCTAGGCGGGGCTACAGATACGCAGTATTTT
clone_size: .; j_call: TRBJ1-4; v_call: TRBV6-5; d_call: .; cdr3_aa: CASTDRHEKLFF; cdr3_nt: TGTGCCAGCACGGACAGACATGAAAAACTGTTTTTT
clone_size: .; j_call: TRBJ1-6; v_call: TRBV7-9; d_call: TRBD1; cdr3_aa: CASRFGTESSYNSPLHF; cdr3_nt: TGTGCCAGCAGGTTTGGGACAGAAAGCTCCTATAATTCACCCCTCCACTTT
clone_size: .; j_call: TRBJ1-5; v_call: TRBV5-5; d_call: TRBD1; cdr3_aa: CASSPGTGLGQPQHF; cdr3_nt: TGTGCCAGCAGTCCCGGGACAGGGCTCGGTCAGCCCCAGCATTTT
clone_size: once; j_call: TRBJ2-2; v_call: TRBV28; d_call: .; cdr3_aa: CASSFPGELFF; cdr3_nt: TGTGCCAGCAGTTTCCCCGGGGAGCTGTTTTTT
clone_size: .; j_call: TRBJ1-2; v_call: TRBV5-6; d_call: TRBD1; cdr3_aa: CASSLFRDRDYGYTF; cdr3_nt: TGTGCCAGCAGCTTGTTCCGGGACAGGGACTATGGCTACACCTTC
clone_size: .; j_call: TRBJ2-1; v_call: TRBV5-4; d_call: TRBD1; cdr3_aa: CASTTGGRSYNEQFF; cdr3_nt: TGTGCCAGCACGACAGGGGGCAGGTCCTACAATGAGCAGTTCTTC
clone_size: .; j_call: TRBJ1-2; v_call: TRBV5-1; d_call: .; cdr3_aa: CASSLVAEAYYGYTF; cdr3_nt: TGCGCCAGCAGCTTGGTGGCAGAAGCCTACTATGGCTACACCTTC
clone_size: .; j_call: TRBJ2-1; v_call: TRBV5-1; d_call: .; cdr3_aa: CASSLASPPLGNEQFF; cdr3_nt: TGCGCCAGCAGCTTGGCTAGCCCCCCCCTCGGGAATGAGCAGTTCTTC
clone_size: .; j_call: TRBJ1-2; v_call: TRBV3-1/TRBV3-2; d_call: .; cdr3_aa: CASSAPGQRPYGYTF; cdr3_nt: TGTGCCAGCAGCGCCCCGGGACAAAGACCCTATGGCTACACCTTC
clone_size: .; j_call: TRBJ1-5; v_call: TRBV3-1/TRBV3-2; d_call: .; cdr3_aa: CASSRGVNSNQPQHF; cdr3_nt: TGTGCCAGCAGCCGCGGGGTTAATAGCAATCAGCCCCAGCATTTT
clone_size: few; j_call: TRBJ2-7; v_call: TRBV29-1; d_call: TRBD1; cdr3_aa: CSVASGQDPYEQYF; cdr3_nt: TGCAGCGTTGCTTCGGGACAGGATCCTTACGAGCAGTACTTC
clone_size: .; j_call: TRBJ1-4; v_call: TRBV2; d_call: .; cdr3_aa: CASKSGLLNEKLFF; cdr3_nt: TGTGCCAGCAAATCGGGACTGCTTAATGAAAAACTGTTTTTT
clone_size: .; j_call: TRBJ2-1; v_call: TRBV28; d_call: .; cdr3_aa: CASDQGRNNEQFF; cdr3_nt: TGTGCCAGCGACCAGGGCCGCAACAATGAGCAGTTCTTC
clone_size: .; j_call: TRBJ2-5; v_call: TRBV2; d_call: .; cdr3_aa: CASSDEVPGSLETQYF; cdr3_nt: TGTGCCAGCAGTGATGAAGTACCTGGGAGTTTAGAGACCCAGTACTTC
clone_size: .; j_call: TRBJ1-6; v_call: TRBV5-1; d_call: .; cdr3_aa: CASSLAAENSPLHF; cdr3_nt: TGCGCCAGCAGCTTGGCGGCGGAAAATTCACCCCTCCACTTT
clone_size: few; j_call: TRBJ2-3; v_call: TRBV4-3; d_call: .; cdr3_aa: CASSQLQGVGTDTQYF; cdr3_nt: TGCGCCAGCAGCCAACTACAGGGTGTCGGCACAGATACGCAGTATTTT
clone_size: .; j_call: TRBJ2-1; v_call: TRBV4-1; d_call: TRBD2; cdr3_aa: CASSQDAGLAVNEQFF; cdr3_nt: TGCGCCAGCAGCCAAGATGCTGGACTAGCGGTCAATGAGCAGTTCTTC
clone_size: .; j_call: TRBJ2-7; v_call: TRBV28; d_call: .; cdr3_aa: CASSFNYYEQYF; cdr3_nt: TGTGCCAGCAGTTTTAACTACTACGAGCAGTACTTC
clone_size: .; j_call: TRBJ2-1; v_call: TRBV4-1; d_call: .; cdr3_aa: CASSHLDANNEQFF; cdr3_nt: TGCGCCAGCAGCCATTTGGACGCTAACAATGAGCAGTTCTTC
clone_size: .; j_call: TRBJ2-7; v_call: TRBV5-8; d_call: .; cdr3_aa: CASSLNEQYF; cdr3_nt: TGTGCCAGCAGCTTGAACGAGCAGTACTTC
clone_size: .; j_call: TRBJ1-5; v_call: TRBV24-1; d_call: TRBD1; cdr3_aa: CATSEAGTGGRQPQHF; cdr3_nt: TGTGCCACCAGTGAGGCCGGGACAGGGGGTCGGCAGCCCCAGCATTTT
clone_size: .; j_call: TRBJ1-5; v_call: TRBV23-1; d_call: .; cdr3_aa: CASSQIPGQFFNQPQHF; cdr3_nt: TGCGCCAGCAGTCAAATTCCTGGACAATTCTTCAATCAGCCCCAGCATTTT
clone_size: .; j_call: TRBJ2-1; v_call: TRBV28; d_call: .; cdr3_aa: CASSSPKASRDEQFF; cdr3_nt: TGTGCCAGCAGCTCCCCGAAGGCGTCCCGAGATGAGCAGTTCTTC
clone_size: .; j_call: TRBJ1-1; v_call: TRBV6-1; d_call: .; cdr3_aa: CASSERTMFTEAFF; cdr3_nt: TGTGCCAGCAGTGAAAGGACGATGTTCACTGAAGCTTTCTTT
clone_size: few; j_call: TRBJ2-7; v_call: TRBV18; d_call: .; cdr3_aa: CASSLNNQGNEQYF; cdr3_nt: TGTGCCAGCTCACTGAATAACCAGGGTAACGAGCAGTACTTC
clone_size: .; j_call: TRBJ2-3; v_call: TRBV6-4; d_call: TRBD2; cdr3_aa: CASSDSASGGIDTQYF; cdr3_nt: TGTGCCAGCAGTGACTCCGCTAGCGGGGGAATAGATACGCAGTATTTT
clone_size: .; j_call: TRBJ1-4; v_call: TRBV27; d_call: .; cdr3_aa: CASRAGNGEKLFF; cdr3_nt: TGTGCCAGCCGGGCGGGGAACGGTGAAAAACTGTTTTTT
clone_size: .; j_call: TRBJ1-5; v_call: TRBV5-8; d_call: .; cdr3_aa: CASRHGEGKGNQPQHF; cdr3_nt: TGTGCCAGCAGACATGGGGAGGGAAAAGGCAATCAGCCCCAGCATTTT
clone_size: .; j_call: TRBJ2-5; v_call: TRBV7-9; d_call: .; cdr3_aa: CASSLAPFQETQYF; cdr3_nt: TGTGCCAGCAGCTTAGCGCCCTTTCAGGAGACCCAGTACTTC
clone_size: .; j_call: TRBJ1-5; v_call: TRBV19; d_call: .; cdr3_aa: CASRATGASNQPQHF; cdr3_nt: TGTGCCAGTAGGGCGACAGGAGCAAGCAATCAGCCCCAGCATTTT